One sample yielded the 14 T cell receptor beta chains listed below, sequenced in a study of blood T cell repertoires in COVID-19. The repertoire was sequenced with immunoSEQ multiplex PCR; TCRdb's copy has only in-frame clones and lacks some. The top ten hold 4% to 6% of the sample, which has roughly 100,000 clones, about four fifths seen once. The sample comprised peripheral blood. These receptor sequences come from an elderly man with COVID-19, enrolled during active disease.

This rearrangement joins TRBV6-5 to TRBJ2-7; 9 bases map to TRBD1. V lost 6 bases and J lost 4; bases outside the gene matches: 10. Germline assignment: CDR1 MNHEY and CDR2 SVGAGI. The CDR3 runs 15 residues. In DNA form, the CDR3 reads TGTGCCAGCAGCCGACATAAGGGACAGGGATACGAGCAGTACTTC. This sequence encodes CASSRHKGQGYEQYF.

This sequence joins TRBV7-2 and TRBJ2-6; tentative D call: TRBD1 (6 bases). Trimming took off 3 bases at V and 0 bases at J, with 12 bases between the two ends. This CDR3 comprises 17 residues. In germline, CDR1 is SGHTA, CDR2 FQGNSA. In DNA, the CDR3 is TGTGCCAGCAGCTTTGAGACAGGCCTCTCTGGGGCCAACGTCCTGACTTTC. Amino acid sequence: CASSFETGLSGANVLTF.

The CDR3 coding sequence is TGCGCCAGCAGCTTTCCAGGGACTTTCACCCCCTACGAGCAGTACTTC. Protein sequence: CASSFPGTFTPYEQYF. V usage is TRBV5-1 and J usage is TRBJ2-7, with D possibly being TRBD2 (6 bases). The CDR3 totals 16 residues. Trimming pared 2 bases from V and 2 bases from J, leaving 17 bases between. Looked up from germline, CDR1 is SGHRS and CDR2 is YFSETQ.

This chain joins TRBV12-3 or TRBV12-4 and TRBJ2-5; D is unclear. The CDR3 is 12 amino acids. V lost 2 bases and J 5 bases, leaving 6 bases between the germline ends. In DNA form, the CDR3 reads TGTGCCAGCAGTTTAATTTCTGAGACCCAGTACTTC. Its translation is CASSLISETQYF.

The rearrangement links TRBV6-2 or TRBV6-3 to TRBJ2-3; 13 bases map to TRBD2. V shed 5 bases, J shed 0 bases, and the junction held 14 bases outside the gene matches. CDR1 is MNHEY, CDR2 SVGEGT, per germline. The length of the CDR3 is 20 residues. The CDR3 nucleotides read TGTGCCAGCAGTCATCCCCGACTAGCGGGAGGACCTGCTAGCACAGATACGCAGTATTTT. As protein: CASSHPRLAGGPASTDTQYF.

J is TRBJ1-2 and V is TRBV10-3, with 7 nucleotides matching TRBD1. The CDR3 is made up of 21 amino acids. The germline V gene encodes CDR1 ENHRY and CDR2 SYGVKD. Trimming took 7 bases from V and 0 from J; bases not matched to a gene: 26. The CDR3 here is CAIKRSSNRGPSALANYGYTF. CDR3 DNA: TGTGCCATCAAACGCTCTTCGAACAGGGGACCGTCTGCTTTAGCTAACTATGGCTACACCTTC.

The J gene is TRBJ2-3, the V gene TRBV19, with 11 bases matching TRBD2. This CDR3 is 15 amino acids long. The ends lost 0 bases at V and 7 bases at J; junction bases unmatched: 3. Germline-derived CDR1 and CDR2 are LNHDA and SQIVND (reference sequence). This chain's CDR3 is CASSIEASGRYTQYF. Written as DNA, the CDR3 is TGTGCCAGTAGTATAGAGGCTAGCGGGAGGTATACGCAGTATTTT.

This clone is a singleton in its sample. The CDR3 here is CASSLYSFGSYEQYF. In DNA form, the CDR3 reads TGTGCCAGCAGCTTATATTCCTTCGGCTCCTACGAGCAGTACTTC. J is TRBJ2-7 and V is TRBV7-2, with no clear D. Germline V gene data show CDR1 as SGHTA and CDR2 as FQGNSA. V was shortened by 2 bases and J by 0 bases, with 11 bases between the two germline ends. The CDR3 length is 15 residues.

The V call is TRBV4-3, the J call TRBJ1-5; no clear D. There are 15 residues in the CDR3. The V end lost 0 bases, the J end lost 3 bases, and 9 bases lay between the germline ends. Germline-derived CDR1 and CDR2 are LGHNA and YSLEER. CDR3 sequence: CASSQDAGINQPQHF. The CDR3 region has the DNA TGCGCCAGCAGCCAAGATGCAGGAATCAATCAGCCCCAGCATTTT.

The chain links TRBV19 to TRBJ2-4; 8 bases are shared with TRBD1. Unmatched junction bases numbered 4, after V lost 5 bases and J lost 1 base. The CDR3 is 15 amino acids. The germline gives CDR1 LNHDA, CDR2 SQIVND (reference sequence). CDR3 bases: TGTGCCAGTAGTGGACAGGGTTTCGCCAAAAACATTCAGTACTTC. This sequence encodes CASSGQGFAKNIQYF. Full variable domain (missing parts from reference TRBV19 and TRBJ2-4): DGGITQSPKYLFRKEGQNVTLSCEQNLNHDAMYWYRQDPGQGLRLIYYSQIVNDFQKGDIAEGYSVSREKKESFPLTVTSAQKNPTAFYLCASSGQGFAKNIQYFGAGTRLSVL.

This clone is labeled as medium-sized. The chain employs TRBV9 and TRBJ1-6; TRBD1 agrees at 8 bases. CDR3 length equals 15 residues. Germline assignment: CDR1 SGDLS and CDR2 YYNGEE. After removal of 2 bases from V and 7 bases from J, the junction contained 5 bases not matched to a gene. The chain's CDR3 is CASSVRDRQNSPLHF. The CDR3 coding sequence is TGTGCCAGCAGCGTCCGGGACAGGCAAAATTCACCCCTCCACTTT.

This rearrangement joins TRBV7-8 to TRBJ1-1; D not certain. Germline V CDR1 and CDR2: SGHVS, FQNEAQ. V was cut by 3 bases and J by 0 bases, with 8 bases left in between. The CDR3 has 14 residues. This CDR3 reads CASSFNSVNTEAFF. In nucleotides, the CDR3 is TGTGCCAGCAGCTTTAATTCGGTGAACACTGAAGCTTTCTTT.

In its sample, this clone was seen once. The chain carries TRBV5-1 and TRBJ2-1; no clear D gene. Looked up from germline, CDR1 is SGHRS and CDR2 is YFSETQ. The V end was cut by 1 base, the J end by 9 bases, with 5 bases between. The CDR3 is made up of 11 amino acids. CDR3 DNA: TGCGCCAGCAGCTTGACAGTTGAGCAGTTCTTC. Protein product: CASSLTVEQFF.

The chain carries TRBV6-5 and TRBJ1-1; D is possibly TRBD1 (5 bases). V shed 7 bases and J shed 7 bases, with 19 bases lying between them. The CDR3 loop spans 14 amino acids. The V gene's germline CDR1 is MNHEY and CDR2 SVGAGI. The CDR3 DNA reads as TGTGCCAGCAAGGGAGGCAGGGAGGGAATTGAAGCTTTCTTT. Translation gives CASKGGREGIEAFF.